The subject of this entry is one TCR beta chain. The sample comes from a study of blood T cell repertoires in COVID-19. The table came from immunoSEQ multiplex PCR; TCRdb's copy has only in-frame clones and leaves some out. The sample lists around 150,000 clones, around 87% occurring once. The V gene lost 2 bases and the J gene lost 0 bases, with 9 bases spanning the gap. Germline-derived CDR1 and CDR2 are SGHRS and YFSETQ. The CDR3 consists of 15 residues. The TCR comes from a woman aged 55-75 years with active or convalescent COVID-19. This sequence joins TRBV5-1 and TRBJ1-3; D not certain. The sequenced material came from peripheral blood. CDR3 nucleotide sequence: TGCGCCAGCAGCTTAAGTGGGAGCTCTGGAAACACCATATATTTT. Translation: CASSLSGSSGNTIYF.